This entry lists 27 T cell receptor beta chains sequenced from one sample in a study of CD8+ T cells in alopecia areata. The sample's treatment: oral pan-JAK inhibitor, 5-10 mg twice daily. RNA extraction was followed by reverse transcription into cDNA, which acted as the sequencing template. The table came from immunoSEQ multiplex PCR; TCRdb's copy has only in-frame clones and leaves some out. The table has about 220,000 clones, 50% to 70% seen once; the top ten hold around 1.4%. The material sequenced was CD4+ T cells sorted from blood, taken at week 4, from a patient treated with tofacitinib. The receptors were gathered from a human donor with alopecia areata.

CDR3 sequence reads: CASSDQGKNQPQHF. For the CDR3, the DNA is TGTGCCAGCAGTGATCAGGGAAAGAATCAGCCCCAGCATTTT. J is TRBJ1-5 and V is TRBV6-5, with D possibly TRBD1 on 5 matching bases. The CDR3 runs to 14 residues. The germline CDR1 and CDR2 sequences are MNHEY and SVGAGI. The ends were cut back, 5 bases at V and 4 bases at J, with 12 bases in the middle.

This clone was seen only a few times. The CDR3 DNA follows: TGTGCCAGCAGTTTTGAGGTCTCCTTGAACACCGGGGAGCTGTTTTTT. It specifies CASSFEVSLNTGELFF. The V call is TRBV27, the J call TRBJ2-2, with D hard to call. CDR3 length equals 16 residues. Germline V gives CDR1 MNHEY, CDR2 SMNVEV (reference sequence). V gave up 3 bases and J gave up 1 base, with 12 bases separating them.

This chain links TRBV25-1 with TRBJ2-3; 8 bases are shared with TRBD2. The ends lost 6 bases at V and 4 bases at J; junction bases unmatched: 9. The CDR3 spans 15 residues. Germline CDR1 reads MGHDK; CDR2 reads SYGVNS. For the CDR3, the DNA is TGTGCCAGCAGCCTCGCGGGACTAGGCGCAGATACGCAGTATTTT. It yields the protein CASSLAGLGADTQYF.

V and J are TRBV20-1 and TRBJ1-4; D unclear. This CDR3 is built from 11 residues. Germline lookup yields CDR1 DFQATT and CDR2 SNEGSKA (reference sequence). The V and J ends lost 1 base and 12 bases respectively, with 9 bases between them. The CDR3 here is CSARGPGQLFF. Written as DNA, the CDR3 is TGCAGTGCTAGAGGACCGGGCCAACTGTTTTTT.

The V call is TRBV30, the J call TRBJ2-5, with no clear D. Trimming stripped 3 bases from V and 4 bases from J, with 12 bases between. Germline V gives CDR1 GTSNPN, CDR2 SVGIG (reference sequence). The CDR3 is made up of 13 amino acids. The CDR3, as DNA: TGTGCCTGGAGCTTCCATCGTGGAGAGACCCAGTACTTC. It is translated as CAWSFHRGETQYF.

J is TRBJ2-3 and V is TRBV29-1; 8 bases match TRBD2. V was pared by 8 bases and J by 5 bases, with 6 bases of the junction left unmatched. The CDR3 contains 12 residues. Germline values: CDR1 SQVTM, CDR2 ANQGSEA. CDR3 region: CSSGLAGDTQYF. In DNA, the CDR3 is TGCAGCTCCGGACTAGCTGGAGATACGCAGTATTTT.

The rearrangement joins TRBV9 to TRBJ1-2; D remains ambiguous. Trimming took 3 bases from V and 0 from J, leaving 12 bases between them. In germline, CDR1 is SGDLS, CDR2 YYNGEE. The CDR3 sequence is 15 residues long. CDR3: CASSASLGSNYGYTF. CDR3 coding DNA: TGTGCCAGCAGCGCATCCTTGGGTTCTAACTATGGCTACACCTTC.

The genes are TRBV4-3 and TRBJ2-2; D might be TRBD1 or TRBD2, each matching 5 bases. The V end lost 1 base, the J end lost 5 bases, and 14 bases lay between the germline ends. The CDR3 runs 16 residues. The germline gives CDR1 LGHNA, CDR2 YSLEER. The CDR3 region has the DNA TGCGCCAGCAGCCAAGCCCGAGGGGTCGGTACCGGGGAGCTGTTTTTT. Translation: CASSQARGVGTGELFF.

The CDR3 bases are TGTGCCAGCACCGCTCGGGGGGCGCAGGCCATATATTTT. This codes for CASTARGAQAIYF. V is TRBV2 and J is TRBJ1-3; D is possibly TRBD1 (6 bases). The V end was cut by 7 bases, the J end by 11 bases, with 18 bases between. CDR1 and CDR2 from the germline V gene are SNHLY and FYNNEI. This CDR3 contains 13 residues.

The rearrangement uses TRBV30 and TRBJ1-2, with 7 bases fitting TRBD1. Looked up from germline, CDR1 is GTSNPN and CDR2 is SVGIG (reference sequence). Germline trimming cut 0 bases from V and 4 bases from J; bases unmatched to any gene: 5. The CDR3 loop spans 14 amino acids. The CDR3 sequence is CAWSVRQGTYGYTF. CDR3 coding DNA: TGTGCCTGGAGTGTACGACAGGGAACCTATGGCTACACCTTC.

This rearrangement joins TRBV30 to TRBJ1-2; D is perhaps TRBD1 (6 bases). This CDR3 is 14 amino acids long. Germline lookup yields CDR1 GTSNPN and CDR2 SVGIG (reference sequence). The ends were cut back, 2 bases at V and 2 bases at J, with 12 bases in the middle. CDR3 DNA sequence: TGTGCCTGGAGTTTGGGACACCTAAACTATGGCTACACCTTC. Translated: CAWSLGHLNYGYTF.

In nucleotides, the CDR3 is TGTGCCTGGGGGCCAGAGGGCCAGTACTTC. Protein: CAWGPEGQYF. The rearrangement joins TRBV30 to TRBJ2-5; D possibly corresponds to TRBD2 (5 bases). V lost 5 bases to trimming and J lost 10 bases, with 11 bases between them. The CDR3 is 10 amino acids. Germline V CDR1 and CDR2: GTSNPN, SVGIG (reference sequence).

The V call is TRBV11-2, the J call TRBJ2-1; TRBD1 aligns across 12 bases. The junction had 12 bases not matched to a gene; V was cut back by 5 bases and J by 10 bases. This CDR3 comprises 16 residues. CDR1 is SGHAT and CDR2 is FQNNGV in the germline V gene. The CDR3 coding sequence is TGTGCCAGCAGCCCCCGCTGGGGACAGGGGGCGGTCGAGCAGTTCTTC. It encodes CASSPRWGQGAVEQFF.

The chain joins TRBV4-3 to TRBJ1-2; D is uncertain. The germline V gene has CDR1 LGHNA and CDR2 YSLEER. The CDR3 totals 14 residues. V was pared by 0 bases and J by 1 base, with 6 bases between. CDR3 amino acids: CASSQDRLNYGYTF. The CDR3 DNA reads TGCGCCAGCAGCCAAGATCGGCTTAACTATGGCTACACCTTC.

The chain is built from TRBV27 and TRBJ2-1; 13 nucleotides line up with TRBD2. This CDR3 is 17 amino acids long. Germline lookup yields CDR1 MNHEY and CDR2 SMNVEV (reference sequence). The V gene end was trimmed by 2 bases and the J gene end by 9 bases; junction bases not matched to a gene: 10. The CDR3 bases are TGTGCCAGCAGTTTAGTCGGGTGGACTAGCGGGGGTGGTGAGCAGTTCTTC. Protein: CASSLVGWTSGGGEQFF.

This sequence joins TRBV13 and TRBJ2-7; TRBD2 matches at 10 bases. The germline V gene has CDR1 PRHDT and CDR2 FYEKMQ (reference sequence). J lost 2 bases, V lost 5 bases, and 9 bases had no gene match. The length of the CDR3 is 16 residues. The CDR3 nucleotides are TGTGCCAGCAGCATGCGGACTAGCGGATACCCCTACGAGCAGTACTTC. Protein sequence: CASSMRTSGYPYEQYF.

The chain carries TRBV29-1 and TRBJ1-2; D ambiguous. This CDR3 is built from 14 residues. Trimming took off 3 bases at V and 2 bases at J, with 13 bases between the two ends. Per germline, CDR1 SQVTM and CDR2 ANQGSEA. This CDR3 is CSVDREETNYGYTF. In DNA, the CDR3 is TGCAGCGTTGACCGCGAGGAGACGAACTATGGCTACACCTTC.

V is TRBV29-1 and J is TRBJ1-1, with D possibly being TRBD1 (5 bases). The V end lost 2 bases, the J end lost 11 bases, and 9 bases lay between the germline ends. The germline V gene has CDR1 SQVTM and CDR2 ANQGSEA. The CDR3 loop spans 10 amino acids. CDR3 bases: TGCAGCGTTGAACACAACAGGGCTTTCTTT. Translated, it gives CSVEHNRAFF.

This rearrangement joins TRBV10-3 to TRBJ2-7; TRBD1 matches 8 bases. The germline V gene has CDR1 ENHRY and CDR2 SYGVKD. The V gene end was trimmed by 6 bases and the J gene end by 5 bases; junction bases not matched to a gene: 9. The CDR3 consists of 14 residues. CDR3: CAIRSGTGADEQYF. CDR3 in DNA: TGTGCCATCAGATCCGGGACAGGCGCTGACGAGCAGTACTTC.

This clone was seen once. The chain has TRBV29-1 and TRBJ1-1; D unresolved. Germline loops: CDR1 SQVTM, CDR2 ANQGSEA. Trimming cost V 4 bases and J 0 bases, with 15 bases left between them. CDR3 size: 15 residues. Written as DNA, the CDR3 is TGCAGCGTTGGGAGACGGACCCCCATGAACACTGAAGCTTTCTTT. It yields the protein CSVGRRTPMNTEAFF.

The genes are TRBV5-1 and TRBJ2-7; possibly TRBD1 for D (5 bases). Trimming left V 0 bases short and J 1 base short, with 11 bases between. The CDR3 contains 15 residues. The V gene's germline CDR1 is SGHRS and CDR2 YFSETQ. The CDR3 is CASSLGQGRSYEQYF. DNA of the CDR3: TGCGCCAGCAGCTTGGGGCAGGGAAGGTCCTACGAGCAGTACTTC.

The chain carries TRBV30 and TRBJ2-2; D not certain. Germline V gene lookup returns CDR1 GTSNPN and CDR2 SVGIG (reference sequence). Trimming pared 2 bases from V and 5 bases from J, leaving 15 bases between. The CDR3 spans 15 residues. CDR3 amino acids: CAWSLFFFGTGELFF. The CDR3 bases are TGTGCCTGGAGTTTGTTCTTTTTTGGGACCGGGGAGCTGTTTTTT.

CDR3 sequence (DNA): TGTGCCAGCAGCTGGACAGGCGAACCGAATGAAAAACTGTTTTTT. It translates to CASSWTGEPNEKLFF. The chain links TRBV2 to TRBJ1-4; 7 positions agree with TRBD1. The CDR3 is made up of 15 amino acids. Trimming cost V 6 bases and J 5 bases; bases outside gene matches: 9. Germline V gene lookup returns CDR1 SNHLY and CDR2 FYNNEI.

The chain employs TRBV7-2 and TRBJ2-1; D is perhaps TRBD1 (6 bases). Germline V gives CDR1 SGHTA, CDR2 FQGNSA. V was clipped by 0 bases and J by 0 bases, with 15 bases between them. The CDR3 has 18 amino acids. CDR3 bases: TGTGCCAGCAGCTTAGCGAGACAAGTGGGGGCCTCCTACAATGAGCAGTTCTTC. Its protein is CASSLARQVGASYNEQFF. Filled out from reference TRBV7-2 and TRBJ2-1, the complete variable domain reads GAGVSQSPSNKVTEKGKDVELRCDPISGHTALYWYRQSLGQGLEFLIYFQGNSAPDKSGLPSDRFSAERTGGSVSTLTIQRTQQEDSAVYLCASSLARQVGASYNEQFFGPGTRLTVL.

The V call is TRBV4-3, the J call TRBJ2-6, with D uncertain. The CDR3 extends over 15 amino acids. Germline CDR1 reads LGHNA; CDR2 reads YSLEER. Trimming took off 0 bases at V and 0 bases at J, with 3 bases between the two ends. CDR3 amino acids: CASSQDLSGANVLTF. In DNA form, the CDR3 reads TGCGCCAGCAGCCAAGATCTCTCTGGGGCCAACGTCCTGACTTTC.

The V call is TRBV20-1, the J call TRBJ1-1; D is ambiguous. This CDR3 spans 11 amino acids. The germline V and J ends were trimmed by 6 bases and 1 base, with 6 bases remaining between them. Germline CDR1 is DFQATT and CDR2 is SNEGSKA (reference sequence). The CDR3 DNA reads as TGCAGTGCGTTAAAGAACACTGAAGCTTTCTTT. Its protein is CSALKNTEAFF.

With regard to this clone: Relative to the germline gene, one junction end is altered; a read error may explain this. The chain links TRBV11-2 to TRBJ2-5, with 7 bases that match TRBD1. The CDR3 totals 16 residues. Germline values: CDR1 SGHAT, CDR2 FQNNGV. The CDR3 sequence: CASSPVRGTVQETQYF. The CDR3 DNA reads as TGCGCCAGCAGCCCAGTAAGGGGGACAGTACAAGAGACCCAGTACTTC.